Listed here are 22 T cell receptor beta chains from one sample, sequenced in a study of T cells after somatic rescue of genetic block (dated by TCRdb to the early 2020s). Libraries were constructed by the immunoSEQ multiplex PCR assay. Imported from immuneACCESS, the table was reduced by TCRdb to in-frame sequences with V and J called. These copies leave out some clones; in studies compared against another copy, an unresolved V gene accounts for under half, and the cause of the remainder is not known. The sample table lists 65,000 to 70,000 clones, roughly 92% of them with a count of one. 2.5% to 3.5% of the sample rests with the top ten. The specimen was peripheral blood mononuclear cells (PBMCs). Every receptor here comes from a man aged 35 to 55.

This clone was counted once. V gene TRBV11-1 combines with J gene TRBJ1-4, with D possibly matching TRBD1 (5 bases). Trimming pared 5 bases from V and 5 bases from J, leaving 15 bases between. Germline V lookup: CDR1 SGHAT, CDR2 FQDESV (reference sequence). This CDR3 comprises 15 residues. CDR3 loop: CASSARDGSNEKLFF. In DNA form, the CDR3 reads TGTGCCAGCAGCGCCCGGGACGGTTCAAATGAAAAACTGTTTTTT.

V and J are TRBV7-2 and TRBJ2-3; D unresolved. The CDR3 covers 13 residues. Trimming stripped 1 base from V and 5 bases from J, with 7 bases between. Per the germline V gene, CDR1 is SGHTA and CDR2 is FQGNSA. This CDR3 is CASSLVVGDTQYF. In DNA, the CDR3 is TGTGCCAGCAGCTTAGTGGTGGGAGATACGCAGTATTTT. Full variable domain (outside the CDR3, taken from reference TRBV7-2 and TRBJ2-3): GAGVSQSPSNKVTEKGKDVELRCDPISGHTALYWYRQSLGQGLEFLIYFQGNSAPDKSGLPSDRFSAERTGGSVSTLTIQRTQQEDSAVYLCASSLVVGDTQYFGPGTRLTVL.

In this sample, this clone turned up once. The rearrangement links TRBV6-5 to TRBJ2-1; D gene unclear. The CDR3 has 16 amino acids. V was shortened by 4 bases and J by 7 bases, with 20 bases between the two germline ends. In germline, CDR1 is MNHEY, CDR2 SVGAGI. CDR3: CASSWTDSPLMNEQFF. The CDR3 DNA follows: TGTGCCAGCAGTTGGACCGACTCTCCCCTGATGAATGAGCAGTTCTTC.

The V call is TRBV4-2, the J call TRBJ1-4, with D perhaps TRBD1 (5 bases). The CDR3 has 17 residues. The ends were cut back, 0 bases at V and 5 bases at J, with 16 bases in the middle. Germline CDR1 LGHNA, CDR2 YNFKEQ. The CDR3 loop is CASSQEWVVYRNEKLFF. The CDR3 nucleotides read TGTGCCAGCAGCCAAGAATGGGTCGTATACAGGAATGAAAAACTGTTTTTT.

The CDR3 DNA is TGTGCCAGCAGCTTAGTTCCCCTAGGGGACGAGCAGTACTTC. Its translation: CASSLVPLGDEQYF. V gene TRBV11-2 combines with J gene TRBJ2-7; a weak D match, TRBD1 (5 bases). This CDR3 region has 14 residues. Trimming took off 1 base at V and 5 bases at J, with 12 bases between the two ends. The germline CDR1 and CDR2 sequences are SGHAT and FQNNGV.

The J gene is TRBJ2-1, the V gene TRBV15; 7 bases fit TRBD1. Per the germline V gene, CDR1 is LNHNV and CDR2 is YYDKDF (reference sequence). With 0 bases clipped from V and 9 bases from J, the junction kept 8 bases outside the gene matches. The CDR3 is 15 amino acids. The CDR3 protein is CATSREQGVRGEQFF. CDR3 nucleotides: TGTGCCACCAGCAGAGAGCAGGGGGTAAGGGGTGAGCAGTTCTTC.

V usage is TRBV5-4 and J usage is TRBJ2-2; D is unclear. Germline-derived CDR1 and CDR2 are SGHNT and YYREEE (reference sequence). This CDR3 region has 13 residues. Trimming shortened V by 3 bases and J by 4 bases, and 7 bases separated the two germline ends. The CDR3 loop is CASSWTGTGELFF. As DNA, the CDR3 is TGTGCCAGCAGCTGGACGGGCACCGGGGAGCTGTTTTTT. Based on the CDR3 plus reference TRBV5-4 and TRBJ2-2, the full variable domain is ETGVTQSPTHLIKTRGQQVTLRCSSQSGHNTVSWYQQALGQGPQFIFQYYREEENGRGNFPPRFSGLQFPNYSSELNVNALELDDSALYLCASSWTGTGELFFGEGSRLTVL.

This clone was seen a single time. V usage is TRBV6-6 and J usage is TRBJ2-3; D possibly uses TRBD1 or TRBD2 (5 bases each). The V gene lost 6 bases and the J gene lost 14 bases, with 21 bases spanning the gap. The CDR3 covers 13 residues. Germline V lookup: CDR1 MNHNY, CDR2 SVGAGI (reference sequence). As DNA, the CDR3 is TGTGCCAGCAGCCGTAGGGACGGGCCTGTCCGGTATTTT. This translates into CASSRRDGPVRYF.

The rearrangement joins TRBV6-5 to TRBJ2-3; weak D call: TRBD1 (6 bases). V lost 6 bases and J lost 0, with 13 bases in between. The CDR3 covers 15 residues. The germline gives CDR1 MNHEY, CDR2 SVGAGI. In nucleotides, the CDR3 is TGTGCCAGCAGCCACAGGGTGGGAAGCACAGATACGCAGTATTTT. Protein sequence: CASSHRVGSTDTQYF.

DNA for the CDR3: TGTGCCAGCAGCTTAACTTCGGCTACCTATGGCTACACCTTC. Its translation: CASSLTSATYGYTF. The rearrangement uses TRBV7-3 and TRBJ1-2; the D is unclear. CDR3 length: 14 amino acids. Trimming removed 0 bases at V and 4 bases at J, with 9 bases between. Per the germline V gene, CDR1 is SGHTA and CDR2 is FQGTGA.

Regarding this clone: A read error may produce the germline difference seen at one junction end. The chain recombines TRBV5-4 with TRBJ2-6; weak D call: TRBD1 (5 bases). The CDR3 runs 17 residues. The germline CDR1 and CDR2 sequences are SGHNT and YYREEE (reference sequence). CDR3 in DNA: TGTGCCAGCAGCTTGTTCGCAGGGAACTCTGGGGCCAACGCCCTGACTTTC. Translation gives CASSLFAGNSGANALTF.

This clone showed up just once. At one end the junction does not follow the germline gene, possibly because of a read error. The chain joins TRBV29-1 to TRBJ2-1, with TRBD1 matching over 9 bases. The CDR3 extends over 14 amino acids. CDR1 is SQVTM and CDR2 is ANQGSEA in the germline V gene. The DNA of the CDR3 is TGCAGCGCTGAAGGCCGCGGGACAGGGTATGAGCAGTTCTTC. Translation: CSAEGRGTGYEQFF.

The chain is built from TRBV4-1 and TRBJ1-4; D call uncertain. Trimming stripped 4 bases from V and 8 bases from J, with 11 bases between. This CDR3 region has 13 residues. Germline V lookup: CDR1 MGHRA, CDR2 YSYEKL. In DNA form, the CDR3 reads TGCGCCAGCAGCCTACATGCGCGAGAAAAACTGTTTTTT. The encoded protein is CASSLHAREKLFF.

The chain employs TRBV11-3 and TRBJ2-3; D perhaps matches TRBD1 (5 bases). Trimming removed 0 bases from V and 2 bases from J, with 9 bases in between. The CDR3 consists of 15 residues. Germline loops: CDR1 SGHNT, CDR2 YENEEA. The CDR3 DNA sequence: TGTGCCAGCAGCTTAGAGGTCAGGGTCACAGATACGCAGTATTTT. This encodes CASSLEVRVTDTQYF.

The chain is built from TRBV9 and TRBJ1-1, with D tentatively TRBD1 (6 bases). Germline V gene sequence: CDR1 SGDLS, CDR2 YYNGEE. Trimming stripped 4 bases from V and 5 bases from J, with 21 bases between. The CDR3 loop spans 16 amino acids. The CDR3 protein is CASSPQGRGAVTEAFF. Here the CDR3 DNA reads TGTGCCAGCAGCCCCCAAGGGCGGGGGGCGGTTACTGAAGCTTTCTTT. Using reference TRBV9 and TRBJ1-1 for the parts outside the CDR3, the full variable domain is DSGVTQTPKHLITATGQRVTLRCSPRSGDLSVYWYQQSLDQGLQFLIQYYNGEERAKGNILERFSAQQFPDLHSELNLSSLELGDSALYFCASSPQGRGAVTEAFFGQGTRLTVV.

This chain joins TRBV28 and TRBJ1-2; possibly TRBD1 for D (5 bases). V lost 6 bases and J 3 bases, leaving 14 bases between the germline ends. Germline CDR1 reads MDHEN; CDR2 reads SYDVKM. CDR3 length: 14 residues. The CDR3 bases are TGTGCCAGCAGGGGGACCGAAAAGGACTATGGCTACACCTTC. The encoded protein is CASRGTEKDYGYTF.

The table lists this clone with a count of one. CDR3 DNA sequence: TGTGCCAGCAGCTTAAGGGGACTAGCGGACTCGCAGTTCTTC. Its translation is CASSLRGLADSQFF. The V and J genes are TRBV13 and TRBJ2-1; 11 nucleotides align to TRBD2. Germline V gene sequence: CDR1 PRHDT, CDR2 FYEKMQ (reference sequence). With V trimmed by 2 bases and J by 12 bases, 6 bases remained unmatched. This CDR3 is built from 14 residues.

Here the CDR3 reads CASSLWPRGGLHSGNTIYF. CDR3 sequence (DNA): TGTGCCAGCAGCTTGTGGCCCCGGGGAGGTCTACACTCTGGAAACACCATATATTTT. The chain employs TRBV5-5 and TRBJ1-3, with D unclear. This CDR3 spans 19 amino acids. Germline loops: CDR1 SGHKS, CDR2 YYEKEE (reference sequence). V lost 1 base, J lost 0 bases, and 20 bases lay in between.

This rearrangement joins TRBV18 to TRBJ1-1; D remains unclear. The CDR3 sequence is 16 residues long. The V end was cut by 6 bases, the J end by 3 bases, with 20 bases between. CDR1 and CDR2 (germline): KGHSH, LQKENI. The CDR3 loop reads CASSLTVGVRDTEAFF. The CDR3 bases are TGTGCCAGCTCTTTAACAGTTGGGGTACGAGACACTGAAGCTTTCTTT.

The chain carries TRBV10-3 and TRBJ1-6; D remains ambiguous. Germline values: CDR1 ENHRY, CDR2 SYGVKD. The V and J ends lost 6 bases and 1 base respectively, with 16 bases between them. The CDR3 loop spans 17 amino acids. The CDR3 sequence: CAISDRLLSSYNSPLHF. Here the CDR3 DNA reads TGTGCCATCAGCGATCGCCTCCTATCGTCCTATAATTCACCCCTCCACTTT.

The chain joins TRBV5-1 to TRBJ2-2; D is perhaps TRBD2 (6 bases). This CDR3 contains 15 residues. Trimming removed 5 bases from V and 4 bases from J, with 15 bases in between. Per the germline V gene, CDR1 is SGHRS and CDR2 is YFSETQ. The CDR3: CASSQGGVGTGELFF. CDR3 DNA sequence: TGCGCCAGCAGTCAAGGCGGGGTTGGCACCGGGGAGCTGTTTTTT.

The chain employs TRBV15 and TRBJ2-3, with D perhaps matching TRBD1 (5 bases). Germline V gene sequence: CDR1 LNHNV, CDR2 YYDKDF (reference sequence). This CDR3 is 16 amino acids long. The V and J ends lost 1 base and 1 base respectively, with 12 bases between them. The CDR3 loop is CATSRVLGRGTDTQYF. The CDR3 nucleotides read TGTGCCACCAGCAGAGTGTTAGGCAGGGGCACAGATACGCAGTATTTT.